The 3 T cell receptor beta chains reported below all come from one sample, sequenced in a study of blood T cell repertoires in COVID-19. The protocol was immunoSEQ multiplex PCR, while the TCRdb copy is restricted to in-frame clones and leaves out a portion. The table lists roughly 240,000 clones, about 86% of them singletons. The material sequenced was peripheral blood. The receptors were sampled from a man younger than 30 with active or convalescent COVID-19.

The rearrangement uses TRBV6-5 and TRBJ1-1, with TRBD1 as a possible D gene (5 bases). V was clipped by 5 bases and J by 7 bases, with 17 bases between them. Germline V gene lookup returns CDR1 MNHEY and CDR2 SVGAGI. This CDR3 comprises 14 residues. In DNA form, the CDR3 reads TGTGCCAGCAGTCACCGGAGGGGCGTCGGTGAAGCTTTCTTT. This sequence encodes CASSHRRGVGEAFF.

This chain uses TRBV7-2 with TRBJ2-5, with D perhaps matching TRBD2 (5 bases). CDR1 and CDR2 from the germline V gene are SGHTA and FQGNSA. This CDR3 spans 13 amino acids. Trimming took 5 bases from V and 3 from J, leaving 10 bases between them. CDR3 sequence reads: CASSRDFEETQYF. CDR3 sequence (DNA): TGTGCCAGCAGCCGGGATTTTGAAGAGACCCAGTACTTC.

This chain connects TRBV6-1 to TRBJ1-1, with D tentatively TRBD1 (5 bases). The V gene lost 5 bases and the J gene lost 2 bases, with 12 bases spanning the gap. CDR1 is MNHNS, CDR2 SASEGT, per germline. The CDR3 sequence is 14 residues long. CDR3 sequence reads: CASSSQGGNTEAFF. The DNA of the CDR3 is TGTGCCAGCAGTTCTCAGGGAGGTAACACTGAAGCTTTCTTT.